The 15 T cell receptor beta chains in this list originate from one sample, sequenced in a study of CD8 T cells in Susac syndrome. Random hexamers were used to reverse transcribe roughly 0.45 to 1 ug of RNA. TCRdb reprocessed the immunoSEQ multiplex PCR reads via MiXCR and lists one record per CDR3 protein. The repertoire holds hundreds of thousands of distinct CDR3 sequences, with roughly 93% as singletons. Input material: CD4+ T cells from PBMCs. Every receptor here comes from a human donor with Susac syndrome.

CDR3 coding DNA: TGTGCCAGCACTACGTATCTGGGGGAGCAGTACTTC. The encoded protein is CASTTYLGEQYF. The chain joins TRBV7-2 to TRBJ2-7; D is ambiguous. CDR1 is SGHTA and CDR2 is FQGNSA in the germline V gene. V was trimmed by 7 bases and J by 7 bases, leaving 14 bases between them. The CDR3 covers 12 residues.

The chain joins TRBV24-1 to TRBJ2-1, with TRBD2 matching over 13 bases. Trimming at V came to 0 bases and at J to 7 bases, leaving 5 bases not matched to a gene. Germline V lookup: CDR1 KGHDR, CDR2 SFDVKD. CDR3 length: 17 amino acids. The CDR3 is CATSDLIGTSGTNEQFF. For the CDR3, the DNA is TGTGCCACCAGTGATTTGATAGGGACTAGCGGGACGAATGAGCAGTTCTTC.

The V call is TRBV10-3, the J call TRBJ2-7, with D perhaps matching TRBD1 (6 bases). Germline CDR1 is ENHRY and CDR2 is SYGVKD. V was shortened by 3 bases and J by 3 bases, with 15 bases between the two germline ends. This CDR3 comprises 15 residues. The CDR3 region is CAISDFGQTGYEQYF. CDR3 DNA: TGTGCCATCAGTGATTTTGGACAGACGGGCTACGAGCAGTACTTC.

The chain employs TRBV3-1 and TRBJ1-5; possibly TRBD1 for D (5 bases). V lost 1 base and J lost 11, with 15 bases in between. Per germline, CDR1 LGHDT and CDR2 YNNKEL (reference sequence). This CDR3 spans 14 amino acids. CDR3 bases: TGTGCCAGCAGCCAAGCTGACAGACCTGAAGCCCAGCATTTT. Its translation is CASSQADRPEAQHF.

V is TRBV20-1 and J is TRBJ2-7; TRBD2 aligns across 7 bases. Germline trimming cut 6 bases from V and 2 bases from J; bases unmatched to any gene: 13. Germline V gene data show CDR1 as DFQATT and CDR2 as SNEGSKA (reference sequence). The CDR3 runs to 15 residues. The CDR3 protein is CSAPGEGDLAYEQYF. The DNA of the CDR3 is TGCAGTGCCCCCGGGGAGGGAGACCTAGCCTACGAGCAGTACTTC.

The V gene is TRBV6-2 or TRBV6-3, the J gene TRBJ1-5; D possibly corresponds to TRBD1 (6 bases). The CDR3 length is 15 residues. Germline CDR1 and CDR2: MNHEY and SVGEGT. V was trimmed by 6 bases and J by 0 bases, leaving 12 bases between them. The CDR3 is CASRFYRDSNQPQHF. The CDR3 DNA is TGTGCCAGCAGATTTTACAGGGATAGCAATCAGCCCCAGCATTTT.

The chain carries TRBV7-2 and TRBJ1-1; no clear D. CDR1 is SGHTA, CDR2 FQGNSA, per germline. CDR3 length: 12 residues. Trimming took off 3 bases at V and 4 bases at J, with 6 bases between the two ends. The CDR3 DNA sequence: TGTGCCAGCAGCTTCAGCACCACTGAAGCTTTCTTT. This sequence encodes CASSFSTTEAFF.

This CDR3 is CASSPRTDNSPLHF. The CDR3 nucleotides read TGTGCCAGTAGTCCGCGGACGGATAATTCACCCCTCCACTTT. The V and J genes are TRBV19 and TRBJ1-6, with D unresolved. CDR3 length equals 14 residues. The V end was cut by 5 bases, the J end by 5 bases, with 10 bases between. Germline values: CDR1 LNHDA, CDR2 SQIVND (reference sequence).

V usage is TRBV11-3 and J usage is TRBJ2-2; D possibly corresponds to TRBD2 (5 bases). Trimming removed 4 bases at V and 1 base at J, with 10 bases between. The CDR3 runs 15 residues. The germline V gene encodes CDR1 SGHNT and CDR2 YENEEA. CDR3 loop: CASSSTGVNTGELFF. CDR3 in DNA: TGTGCCAGCAGCTCTACCGGGGTGAACACCGGGGAGCTGTTTTTT. Variable domain in full (rest from reference TRBV11-3 and TRBJ2-2): EAGVVQSPRYKIIEKKQPVAFWCNPISGHNTLYWYLQNLGQGPELLIRYENEEAVDDSQLPKDRFSAERLKGVDSTLKIQPAELGDSAVYLCASSSTGVNTGELFFGEGSRLTVL.

The chain joins TRBV9 to TRBJ2-5; unclear D gene. This CDR3 comprises 13 residues. The V end lost 0 bases, the J end lost 2 bases, and 5 bases lay between the germline ends. Germline loops: CDR1 SGDLS, CDR2 YYNGEE. The CDR3 nucleotides read TGTGCCAGCAGCGTAGTAGCTCAAGAGACCCAGTACTTC. Protein product: CASSVVAQETQYF.

This sequence joins TRBV20-1 and TRBJ1-1, with D perhaps TRBD1 (6 bases). V was shortened by 6 bases and J by 0 bases, with 11 bases between the two germline ends. The CDR3 runs to 13 residues. Germline CDR1 is DFQATT and CDR2 is SNEGSKA (reference sequence). CDR3 nucleotides: TGCAGTGCCGCCCCAGGGGTGAACACTGAAGCTTTCTTT. This gives the protein CSAAPGVNTEAFF.

V usage is TRBV10-1 and J usage is TRBJ1-5; D not resolved. CDR3 length: 13 residues. Trimming took 4 bases from V and 5 from J, leaving 9 bases between them. In germline, CDR1 is WNHNN, CDR2 SYGVQD (reference sequence). CDR3 sequence: CASSAGVDQPQHF. The CDR3 nucleotides read TGCGCCAGCAGTGCTGGGGTTGATCAGCCCCAGCATTTT.

This chain uses TRBV3-1 with TRBJ1-2, with a possible D match to TRBD1 (6 bases). Deletions cut 4 bases from V and 7 bases from J, with 10 bases between. This CDR3 is 12 amino acids long. CDR1 is LGHDT and CDR2 is YNNKEL in the germline V gene (reference sequence). CDR3 nucleotide sequence: TGTGCCAGCAGCCCGGACAGCGGTGGCTACACCTTC. Its protein product is CASSPDSGGYTF.

The chain joins TRBV20-1 to TRBJ1-5, with 8 bases lining up with TRBD1. The V and J ends lost 3 bases and 1 base, in that order; junction bases with no gene match: 5. Germline CDR1 is DFQATT and CDR2 is SNEGSKA (reference sequence). CDR3 size: 15 residues. CDR3 nucleotide sequence: TGCAGTGCTAGCGACAGGGGTACGAGCAATCAGCCCCAGCATTTT. It encodes CSASDRGTSNQPQHF.

The chain employs TRBV27 and TRBJ2-3, with D perhaps given as TRBD1 or TRBD2 (6 bases each). This CDR3 is 15 amino acids long. CDR1 MNHEY and CDR2 SMNVEV come from the germline V gene (reference sequence). The V and J ends lost 4 bases and 7 bases respectively, with 18 bases between them. CDR3 in amino acids: CASSWRGTRNNTQYF. For the CDR3, the DNA is TGTGCCAGCAGTTGGAGGGGGACACGGAATAATACGCAGTATTTT.